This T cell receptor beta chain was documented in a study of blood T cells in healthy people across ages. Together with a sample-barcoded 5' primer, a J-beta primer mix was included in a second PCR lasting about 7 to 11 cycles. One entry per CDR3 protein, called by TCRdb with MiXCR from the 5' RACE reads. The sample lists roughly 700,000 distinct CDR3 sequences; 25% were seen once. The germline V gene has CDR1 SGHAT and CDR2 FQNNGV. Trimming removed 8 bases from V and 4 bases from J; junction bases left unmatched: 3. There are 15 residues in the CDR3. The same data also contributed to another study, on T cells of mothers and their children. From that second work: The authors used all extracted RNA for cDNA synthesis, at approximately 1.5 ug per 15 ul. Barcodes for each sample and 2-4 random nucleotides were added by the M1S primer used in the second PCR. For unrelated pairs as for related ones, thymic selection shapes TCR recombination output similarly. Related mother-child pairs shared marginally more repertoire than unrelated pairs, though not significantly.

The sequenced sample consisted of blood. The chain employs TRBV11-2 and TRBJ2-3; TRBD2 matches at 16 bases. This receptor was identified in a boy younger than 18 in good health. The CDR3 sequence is CASGGTSGGADTQYF. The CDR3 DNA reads TGTGCCAGCGGCGGGACTAGCGGGGGGGCAGATACGCAGTATTTT.